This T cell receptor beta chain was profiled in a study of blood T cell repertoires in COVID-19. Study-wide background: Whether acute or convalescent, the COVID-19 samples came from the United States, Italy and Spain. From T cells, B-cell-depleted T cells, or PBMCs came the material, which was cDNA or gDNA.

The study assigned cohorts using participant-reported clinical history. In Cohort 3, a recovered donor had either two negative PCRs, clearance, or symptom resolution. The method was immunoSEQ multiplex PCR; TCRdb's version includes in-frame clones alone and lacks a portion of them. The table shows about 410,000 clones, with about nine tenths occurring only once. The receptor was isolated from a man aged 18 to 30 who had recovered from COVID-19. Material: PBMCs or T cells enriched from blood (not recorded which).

The CDR3 sequence is CASTSRGKSSYNEQFF. As DNA, the CDR3 is TGTGCCAGCACCTCACGGGGGAAAAGCTCCTACAATGAGCAGTTCTTC. The genes are TRBV7-2 and TRBJ2-1; TRBD2 might be the D (6 bases). V was trimmed by 7 bases and J by 0 bases, leaving 16 bases between them. The germline gives CDR1 SGHTA, CDR2 FQGNSA. The CDR3 totals 16 residues.